This is a list of T cell receptor beta chains from one sample in a study of T cells after posttransplantation cyclophosphamide. Clones were sequenced by immunoSEQ multiplex PCR, and TCRdb holds only the in-frame ones, with some missing. The repertoire holds approximately 23,000 clones, with more than 75% as singletons. Sequencing was performed on PBMCs. The source is a woman aged 55-70 years with a blood cancer, CMV-positive, and with a related stem cell donor. CDR3s include the opening cysteine and the closing phenylalanine or tryptophan. The D gene is left open where the match is weak. Some rows have no size entry. The others give once, few or many, or a class for an expanded clone.

v_gene	abundance	j_gene	d_gene	CDR3aa	CDR3nt
TRBV28	.	TRBJ2-7	TRBD2	CASIRAGGYEQYF	TGTGCCAGCATTAGAGCGGGAGGCTACGAGCAGTACTTC
TRBV12-5	.	TRBJ2-7	TRBD2	CASGSRTSGFYEQYF	TGTGCTAGTGGTTCCCGGACTAGCGGATTCTACGAGCAGTACTTC
TRBV30	.	TRBJ1-2	.	CAWSVSRVGYTF	TGTGCCTGGAGTGTGAGCAGGGTCGGCTACACCTTC
TRBV7-2	.	TRBJ2-5	.	CASSPRTGKETQYF	TGTGCCAGCAGCCCTCGGACGGGAAAAGAGACCCAGTACTTC
TRBV11-3	.	TRBJ2-1	.	CASSLAGGTSRNYNEQFF	TGTGCCAGCAGCTTAGCTGGCGGTACTAGCCGGAACTACAATGAGCAGTTCTTC
TRBV4-2	.	TRBJ2-5	TRBD2	CASSQDGVAGSQETQYF	TGTGCCAGCAGCCAAGATGGGGTAGCGGGATCCCAAGAGACCCAGTACTTC
TRBV11-1	few	TRBJ2-2	TRBD1	CASSLETGAGELFF	TGTGCCAGCAGCTTAGAAACAGGGGCCGGGGAGCTGTTTTTT
TRBV2	few	TRBJ1-1	TRBD1	CAASTGGLNTEAFF	TGTGCCGCGTCGACAGGGGGGTTGAATACTGAAGCTTTCTTT
TRBV6-6	.	TRBJ2-5	TRBD2	CASSTLGGRGETQYF	TGTGCCAGCAGTACCCTAGGCGGGAGGGGAGAGACCCAGTACTTC
TRBV7-2	.	TRBJ1-2	.	CASSPRGGRGTGYTF	TGTGCCAGCAGCCCCCGGGGGGGAAGGGGTACTGGCTACACCTTC
TRBV5-1	.	TRBJ2-7	TRBD1	CASSGRDRASHEQYF	TGCGCCAGCAGCGGGAGGGACAGGGCCAGCCACGAGCAGTACTTC
TRBV25-1	.	TRBJ2-4	.	CASSVSENIQYF	TGTGCCAGCAGTGTTTCGGAAAACATTCAGTACTTC
TRBV5-1	.	TRBJ2-3	.	CASSLAEYNTDTQYF	TGCGCCAGCAGCTTGGCGGAGTACAACACAGATACGCAGTATTTT
TRBV6-6	.	TRBJ1-2	TRBD1	CASRGTGANYGYTF	TGTGCCAGCAGGGGGACAGGAGCTAACTATGGCTACACCTTC
TRBV6-6	few	TRBJ1-2	TRBD1	CASRPTGVSYGYTF	TGTGCCAGCAGACCGACAGGGGTGAGCTATGGCTACACCTTC
TRBV9	.	TRBJ2-5	TRBD2	CASGTSGAGDGEQYF	TGTGCCAGCGGGACTAGCGGGGCCGGAGACGGGGAGCAGTACTTC